These 29 T cell receptor beta chains came from one sample sequenced in a study of blood T cell repertoires in COVID-19. Only in-frame clones appear in the TCRdb table, and some are missing; sequencing was by immunoSEQ multiplex PCR. Among about 280,000 clones listed, around 91% were seen once. The sample consisted of PBMCs or T cells enriched from blood (not recorded which). These receptors all come from a woman younger than 35 with acute COVID-19.

This clone was seen a handful of times. This chain connects TRBV6-5 to TRBJ2-7, with 9 bases lining up with TRBD1. CDR3 length: 14 residues. In germline, CDR1 is MNHEY, CDR2 SVGAGI. The junction had 5 bases not matched to a gene; V was cut back by 6 bases and J by 2 bases. The CDR3 spells CASRSGTGTYEQYF. CDR3 bases: TGTGCCAGCAGGTCCGGGACAGGGACCTACGAGCAGTACTTC.

The chain uses TRBV3-1 (or the pseudogene TRBV3-2) and TRBJ1-2; no clear D. Deletions cut 3 bases from V and 4 bases from J, with 12 bases between. The CDR3 covers 14 residues. Per germline, CDR1 LGHDT and CDR2 YNNKEL (reference sequence). The CDR3 region is CASSHTTKIYGYTF. DNA of the CDR3: TGTGCCAGCAGCCATACGACTAAAATCTATGGCTACACCTTC.

The rearrangement links TRBV28 to TRBJ1-6; TRBD1 matches 9 bases. The CDR3 sequence is 16 residues long. CDR1 and CDR2 from the germline V gene are MDHEN and SYDVKM. The V and J ends lost 6 bases and 7 bases, in that order; junction bases with no gene match: 10. DNA of the CDR3: TGTGCCAGCAGGGAGACACAGGGGGCGAAGAATTCACCCCTCCACTTT. This encodes CASRETQGAKNSPLHF.

This clone was seen a few times. The chain employs TRBV3-1 (or the pseudogene TRBV3-2) and TRBJ2-1; TRBD1 might be the D (6 bases). There are 13 residues in the CDR3. V dropped 5 bases and J dropped 4 bases, with 9 bases sitting between them. Per the germline V gene, CDR1 is LGHDT and CDR2 is YNNKEL (reference sequence). CDR3 region: CASSETGYNEQFF. The CDR3 DNA sequence: TGTGCCAGCAGCGAGACAGGTTACAATGAGCAGTTCTTC.

The count of this clone is one. This chain connects TRBV24-1 to TRBJ1-6, with a weak D call TRBD1 (6 bases). Deletions cut 1 base from V and 4 bases from J, with 19 bases between. The CDR3 length is 19 residues. Germline V lookup: CDR1 KGHDR, CDR2 SFDVKD. CDR3 sequence (DNA): TGTGCCACCAGTGATTTATCCCCCGGGTCGACAGGATATAATTCACCCCTCCACTTT. Amino acid sequence: CATSDLSPGSTGYNSPLHF.

V gene TRBV28 combines with J gene TRBJ2-5, with 10 bases aligning to TRBD1. CDR3 size: 14 residues. The germline V gene encodes CDR1 MDHEN and CDR2 SYDVKM. Trimming took 5 bases from V and 4 from J; bases not matched to a gene: 4. CDR3 in DNA: TGTGCCAGCAGTCGCCGGGACAGGGGAGAGACCCAGTACTTC. Translated: CASSRRDRGETQYF.

This chain links TRBV7-8 with TRBJ2-1; 8 bases are a match to TRBD1. The CDR3 runs 16 residues. V dropped 5 bases and J dropped 1; count of bases not matched to a gene: 7. Germline assignment: CDR1 SGHVS and CDR2 FQNEAQ. The CDR3 DNA reads TGTGCCAGCAGCGCCCCAGGGGGCACGTCCTACAATGAGCAGTTCTTC. Its protein is CASSAPGGTSYNEQFF.

The CDR3 protein is CASSFLAGGPSTDTQYF. CDR3 nucleotides: TGTGCCAGCAGCTTCCTAGCGGGAGGACCTAGCACAGATACGCAGTATTTT. The rearrangement joins TRBV5-8 to TRBJ2-3; TRBD2 aligns across 11 bases. The CDR3 contains 17 residues. V lost 2 bases, J lost 0 bases, and 5 bases stayed unmatched. Germline V gene data show CDR1 as SGHTS and CDR2 as YDEGEE.

The chain joins TRBV2 to TRBJ2-4, with D unresolved. The germline V gene has CDR1 SNHLY and CDR2 FYNNEI. The ends were cut back, 5 bases at V and 1 base at J, with 9 bases in the middle. The CDR3 runs to 14 residues. CDR3 amino acids: CASSQDWAKNIQYF. CDR3 coding DNA: TGTGCCAGCAGTCAAGACTGGGCCAAAAACATTCAGTACTTC. The full variable domain, in which reference TRBV2 and TRBJ2-4 provide the parts outside the CDR3, is EPEVTQTPSHQVTQMGQEVILRCVPISNHLYFYWYRQILGQKVEFLVSFYNNEISEKSEIFDDQFSVERPDGSNFTLKIRSTKLEDSAMYFCASSQDWAKNIQYFGAGTRLSVL.

This chain joins TRBV30 and TRBJ1-4; D ambiguous. Trimming took 4 bases from V and 3 from J, leaving 9 bases between them. Germline V lookup: CDR1 GTSNPN, CDR2 SVGIG (reference sequence). The CDR3 is 13 residues long. The CDR3 sequence: CAWTDQANEKLFF. CDR3 bases: TGTGCCTGGACAGACCAGGCTAATGAAAAACTGTTTTTT.

Comments on this clone: Additional DNA sequences in this sample encode the identical CDR3. The chain links TRBV6-5 to TRBJ2-7; 9 bases match TRBD1. CDR1 MNHEY and CDR2 SVGAGI come from the germline V gene. CDR3 length equals 13 residues. Unmatched junction bases numbered 6, after V lost 6 bases and J lost 6 bases. The CDR3, as DNA: TGTGCCAGCAGCCGGGACAGGGAGGGCGAGCAGTACTTC. Translation gives CASSRDREGEQYF.

This clone was picked up one time. The chain combines TRBV24-1 with TRBJ2-1; D perhaps matches TRBD2 (5 bases). This CDR3 is built from 15 residues. Germline assignment: CDR1 KGHDR and CDR2 SFDVKD. The V end was cut by 6 bases, the J end by 0 bases, with 11 bases between. The DNA for the CDR3 is TGTGCCACCAGTTCCGGGGATAGCTCCTACAATGAGCAGTTCTTC. It is translated as CATSSGDSSYNEQFF.

The rearrangement uses TRBV5-4 and TRBJ2-4, with unresolved D. V was shortened by 4 bases and J by 9 bases, with 8 bases between the two germline ends. In germline, CDR1 is SGHNT, CDR2 YYREEE (reference sequence). There are 11 residues in the CDR3. The CDR3 nucleotides are TGTGCCAGCAGCCTGAGAGGCATTCAGTACTTC. Amino acid sequence: CASSLRGIQYF.

The CDR3 DNA reads TGTGCCACGGACAGGGTTTATAGCAATCAGCCCCAGCATTTT. This gives the protein CATDRVYSNQPQHF. The chain recombines TRBV19 with TRBJ1-5; TRBD1 matches 8 bases. The junction had 5 bases not matched to a gene; V was cut back by 10 bases and J by 0 bases. The germline V gene has CDR1 LNHDA and CDR2 SQIVND (reference sequence). The CDR3 length is 14 residues.

The rearrangement joins TRBV27 to TRBJ1-1; TRBD1 matches at 7 bases. Germline assignment: CDR1 MNHEY and CDR2 SMNVEV (reference sequence). Trimming at V came to 5 bases and at J to 0 bases, leaving 6 bases not matched to a gene. The CDR3 covers 15 residues. The DNA for the CDR3 is TGTGCCAGCAGTCGCGACAGGGCGTTGAACACTGAAGCTTTCTTT. It specifies CASSRDRALNTEAFF.

This clone was counted once. The rearrangement links TRBV2 to TRBJ2-2; no clear D. This CDR3 has 15 amino acids. Germline CDR1 reads SNHLY; CDR2 reads FYNNEI. V lost 6 bases to trimming and J lost 5 bases, with 16 bases between them. CDR3 bases: TGTGCCAGCAGGGGCCAGGCATTTGGGACCGGGGAGCTGTTTTTT. Translation gives CASRGQAFGTGELFF.

The rearrangement uses TRBV11-2 and TRBJ1-5; TRBD1 agrees at 9 bases. Trimming at V came to 3 bases and at J to 4 bases, leaving 4 bases not matched to a gene. CDR3 length: 15 amino acids. Germline CDR1 reads SGHAT; CDR2 reads FQNNGV. CDR3 sequence reads: CASSFGTGRNQPQHF. The CDR3 nucleotides are TGTGCCAGCAGCTTCGGGACAGGGAGAAATCAGCCCCAGCATTTT.

The genes are TRBV2 and TRBJ2-1; tentative D call: TRBD2 (5 bases). This CDR3 is built from 17 residues. Trimming pared 10 bases from V and 0 bases from J, leaving 22 bases between. In germline, CDR1 is SNHLY, CDR2 FYNNEI. The CDR3 loop is CATVGNSERVSYNEQFF. DNA for the CDR3: TGTGCCACCGTGGGTAATAGCGAGAGGGTCTCCTACAATGAGCAGTTCTTC.

The rearrangement uses TRBV19 and TRBJ2-7, with 10 bases that match TRBD1. V was clipped by 5 bases and J by 9 bases; unmatched bases: 13. Germline CDR1 LNHDA, CDR2 SQIVND (reference sequence). This CDR3 spans 15 amino acids. CDR3 in amino acids: CASSLAGTGVIGQYF. The CDR3 DNA reads as TGTGCCAGTAGTCTCGCCGGGACAGGGGTTATAGGGCAGTACTTC.

The chain carries TRBV18 and TRBJ2-1; tentative D call: TRBD2 (5 bases). This CDR3 region has 14 residues. V dropped 3 bases and J dropped 6 bases, with 12 bases sitting between them. CDR1 and CDR2 from the germline V gene are KGHSH and LQKENI. CDR3 protein: CASSPPAGRNEQFF. The CDR3 nucleotides are TGTGCCAGCTCACCTCCCGCGGGTCGCAATGAGCAGTTCTTC.

This clone was observed once. The V gene is TRBV7-9, the J gene TRBJ2-7; tentatively, D is TRBD2 (7 bases). The germline V gene has CDR1 SEHNR and CDR2 FQNEAQ (reference sequence). Between the trimmed V and J ends, which lost 3 bases and 3 bases, there was a span of 15 bases. The CDR3 extends over 15 amino acids. The CDR3 loop reads CASSLTGGLSYEQYF. The CDR3 DNA is TGTGCCAGCAGCTTGACGGGGGGCCTCAGCTACGAGCAGTACTTC. Based on the CDR3 plus reference TRBV7-9 and TRBJ2-7, the full variable domain is DTGVSQNPRHKITKRGQNVTFRCDPISEHNRLYWYRQTLGQGPEFLTYFQNEAQLEKSRLLSDRFSAERPKGSFSTLEIQRTEQGDSAMYLCASSLTGGLSYEQYFGPGTRLTVT.

This clone was observed a few times. The rearrangement joins TRBV28 to TRBJ1-2; D gene uncertain. The CDR3 totals 14 residues. The germline V gene has CDR1 MDHEN and CDR2 SYDVKM. V gave up 2 bases and J gave up 4 bases, with 11 bases separating them. The DNA of the CDR3 is TGTGCCAGCAGTTTACTCGCAGGTCTCTATGGCTACACCTTC. Translated: CASSLLAGLYGYTF.

The V call is TRBV10-1, the J call TRBJ2-7; possibly TRBD2 for D (5 bases). CDR1 is WNHNN and CDR2 is SYGVQD in the germline V gene (reference sequence). The V end was cut by 4 bases, the J end by 5 bases, with 12 bases between. The CDR3 is 13 residues long. In DNA, the CDR3 is TGCGCCAGCAGTGGGATGAGGGCCCACGAGCAGTACTTC. It specifies CASSGMRAHEQYF.

The J gene is TRBJ2-7, the V gene TRBV30, with no clear D. Germline CDR1 GTSNPN, CDR2 SVGIG (reference sequence). This CDR3 has 11 residues. Trimming took off 5 bases at V and 1 base at J, with 6 bases between the two ends. The CDR3 loop reads CAWAFSYEQYF. The CDR3, as DNA: TGTGCCTGGGCCTTTTCCTACGAGCAGTACTTC.

The chain joins TRBV6-5 to TRBJ2-5; 9 bases are a match to TRBD2. V dropped 0 bases and J dropped 5; count of bases not matched to a gene: 4. The CDR3 has 15 residues. Germline loops: CDR1 MNHEY, CDR2 SVGAGI. CDR3 loop: CASSYSGTSSETQYF. In DNA, the CDR3 is TGTGCCAGCAGTTACTCCGGGACTAGCAGCGAGACCCAGTACTTC.

The rearrangement uses TRBV27 and TRBJ2-7, with a weak D call TRBD2 (5 bases). The CDR3 is 13 amino acids. Trimming removed 7 bases from V and 5 bases from J, with 15 bases in between. Per germline, CDR1 MNHEY and CDR2 SMNVEV (reference sequence). CDR3 region: CASTGESLHEQYF. The CDR3 nucleotides are TGTGCCAGCACCGGGGAATCTCTCCACGAGCAGTACTTC.

The V gene is TRBV9, the J gene TRBJ2-2; no definite D call. This CDR3 spans 16 amino acids. Trimming shortened V by 2 bases and J by 0 bases, and 11 bases separated the two germline ends. Germline V lookup: CDR1 SGDLS, CDR2 YYNGEE. The CDR3 is CASSVESSANTGELFF. The CDR3 DNA reads TGTGCCAGCAGCGTTGAGAGCTCGGCGAACACCGGGGAGCTGTTTTTT.

The chain uses TRBV4-3 and TRBJ2-1; D is unresolved. The CDR3 is 15 residues long. Germline V gene sequence: CDR1 LGHNA, CDR2 YSLEER. V lost 0 bases to trimming and J lost 0 bases, with 6 bases between them. CDR3: CASSQDPFSYNEQFF. CDR3 nucleotide sequence: TGCGCCAGCAGCCAAGATCCCTTCTCCTACAATGAGCAGTTCTTC.

The chain couples TRBV7-3 to TRBJ1-1, with D possibly TRBD1 on 6 matching bases. Germline V gives CDR1 SGHTA, CDR2 FQGTGA. This CDR3 comprises 14 residues. With 5 bases removed from V and 6 bases from J, the gap between germline ends came to 16 bases. The CDR3 region has the DNA TGTGCCAGCAGCCGATCGACAGGAACGGCTGAAGCTTTCTTT. The encoded protein is CASSRSTGTAEAFF.